Here is one T cell receptor beta chain with its context. What this receptor recognizes is not known. Qualities for individual bases were not recorded, and no much larger clone is one base off. Amplification of TCR beta CDR3 regions was carried out from RNA transcripts. A first-round RT-PCR of the TCR CDR3 used the HTBI primer set with the Qiagen OneStep RT-PCR kit. A second multiplex PCR round built the libraries, followed by size selection and purification. Paired-end sequencing of the libraries was performed with 100 bp reads on an Illumina HiSeq2000. In the paper's pipeline: SOAPnuke was used to process the raw data, throwing out any read that contained adapters or uncalled bases, had a mean Phred below 15, or lacked an exact constant-primer or identifier match. COPE v1.2.5 was used to merge the high-quality paired reads, and each unique nucleotide sequence was defined as a clonotype. Clonotypes were aligned to IMGT TRBV, TRBD and TRBJ reference segments using MiTCR v1.1. The analysis included only V-J combinations with a frequency above 0.0001, which together covered around 99% of the repertoires. A TCS score was defined as the ratio of F50 (clonal expansion) to E x V (chaos), with BLOSUM62-based TCRdist applied between CDR3 peptides within each V-J. Welch's t-statistics and random forest reduced 500 to 550 V-J features to 10 to 15, which were used in a naive Bayes classifier (R e1071). The Morisita-Horn index was used to measure how similar the thyroid and blood repertoires were. TCRdb took the public reads, trimmed them with fastp at Q25, ran MiXCR for clone calling and kept in-frame beta chains. CDR3 protein duplicates are merged, each entry listing the most common genes and DNA. These V and J calls rely on TCRdb rather than the paper's analysis. The table for this sample lists tens of thousands of distinct CDR3 sequences; less than 65% of them were counted only once. The ten largest make up 30% to 40% of the sample.

The data were taken from a study of T cells in Graves' hyperthyroidism and ophthalmopathy (dated by TCRdb to between 2018 and 2021). Background on the whole study: TCR V-J signatures able to tell the groups apart were searched for in a discovery cohort of 100 or so patients, of whom under 45 had Graves' ophthalmopathy and 57 had stable Graves' hyperthyroidism. Prospective prediction of ophthalmopathy was tested in an independent validation cohort consisting of fewer than 20 hyperthyroidism patients and over 15 patients who later progressed to ophthalmopathy. The 100 or so discovery patients were divided at random into training and test sets in a 7:3 ratio. Thyroid tissue and blood T-cell repertoires from over 5 Graves' hyperthyroidism patients were also compared in the study. Following sampling, methimazole starting at 30 mg daily was given to hyperthyroidism patients, and high-dose intravenous methylprednisolone was given to ophthalmopathy patients. According to the paper, TCR Vbeta CDR3 sequencing was carried out on about 140 peripheral blood samples, which came from 40 to 45 ophthalmopathy, 75 to 80 hyperthyroidism and roughly 17 progressor patients.

Reading from cysteine to phenylalanine, the CDR3 counts 15 amino acids. The sequence is cut down to CDR3 DNA, 45 bases in frame from base 1. CDR1 and CDR2 were assigned from the germline V gene as MGHDK and SYGVNS. V is pared back by 6 bases and J by 0 bases, with 11 bases lying between the germline termini. Stable Graves' hyperthyroidism was defined as the absence of progression to ophthalmopathy over 18 months of follow-up. Hyperthyroidism patients were newly diagnosed, had a disease duration of under 2 months, and were aged 18 to 65 years. The study excluded patients with uncontrolled infections, other autoimmune diseases, pregnancy or lactation. Clinical symptoms, serum thyroxine and TRAb, thyroid ultrasound, and orbital computed tomography formed the basis for the diagnoses. Total RNA was extracted using Trizol reagent, and RNA quality was assessed on an Agilent 2100 Bioanalyzer. What the research found in general, with its limitations: In validation, progression to ophthalmopathy was predicted by the model with nearly 71% sensitivity and roughly 72% specificity, a median of about 6.4 months before onset. Most expanded thyroid clonotypes (frequency above 0.001) were also detected in blood, a finding suggesting that blood repertoires may reflect thyroid immune responses. No statistical method was used to set the sample size in advance, and investigators knew the group allocation. In cross-validation, a model built on a 13 V-J signature told ophthalmopathy apart from stable hyperthyroidism with approximately 90% sensitivity and about 81% specificity, and in testing the same model reached 80%/75%.

This receptor chain uses TRBV25-1 and TRBJ1-4; the D segment cannot be called with confidence. The source of this sequence is a man aged 18 to 29 with Graves' hyperthyroidism. The specimen was peripheral blood or thyroid tissue (not recorded which). The base sequence is TGTGCCAGCAGCCCTCGCCTTGCAACTAATGAAAAACTGTTTTTT. Translated, it gives CASSPRLATNEKLFF.